A selection of T cell receptor beta chains follows, all from one sample in a study of T cell clones after liver transplantation. Libraries were prepared by immunoSEQ multiplex PCR; TCRdb keeps only in-frame clonotypes and omits some of them. The sample contains roughly 50,000 clones, approximately 84% of which appear only once. Material: CD4+ T cells from blood, obtained before liver transplant. These receptors came from a human donor who received a liver transplant. Each CDR3 is given with its conserved first and last residue. The D gene is left open where the match is weak. Size is stated for part of the rows, as once, few or many counts, or as a class when the clone is expanded.

len,v_gene,d_gene,abundance,j_gene,CDR3nt,CDR3aa
17,TRBV18,TRBD1,NA,TRBJ1-4,TGTGCCAGCTCACCACCTGCGGGACAGGGGTTCGAGGAAAAACTGTTTTTT,CASSPPAGQGFEEKLFF
13,TRBV18,NA,NA,TRBJ1-2,TGTGCCAGCTCATCGGACCTGGTTTCGGGCTACACCTTC,CASSSDLVSGYTF
14,TRBV6-6,NA,few,TRBJ2-7,TGTGCCAGCAGTTACTGGGACTCCAACTACGAGCAGTACTTC,CASSYWDSNYEQYF
13,TRBV2,TRBD2,NA,TRBJ2-1,TGTGCCGGAGGACTAGCGGGAGCCAATGAGCAGTTCTTC,CAGGLAGANEQFF
17,TRBV19,TRBD2,NA,TRBJ2-3,TGTGCCAGTAGTATACGGGCCCGGGGGGGCGGCACAGATACGCAGTATTTT,CASSIRARGGGTDTQYF
13,TRBV7-2,NA,NA,TRBJ1-1,TGTGCCAGCAGCCTACAGGAGAACACTGAAGCTTTCTTT,CASSLQENTEAFF
14,TRBV6-1,TRBD2,few,TRBJ2-1,TGTGCCAGCAGTGCCAGCGGGAGATTCAATGAGCAGTTCTTC,CASSASGRFNEQFF
14,TRBV28,NA,NA,TRBJ1-2,TGTGCCAGCAGTCTCTCAGGGACTAACTATGGCTACACCTTC,CASSLSGTNYGYTF
14,TRBV6-5,TRBD1,NA,TRBJ2-1,TGTGCCAGCAGGGGGGGACAGGGGGACAATGAGCAGTTCTTC,CASRGGQGDNEQFF
14,TRBV7-9,NA,NA,TRBJ1-1,TGTGCCAGCAGCTTAGGACAGGCGAACACTGAAGCTTTCTTT,CASSLGQANTEAFF
14,TRBV5-1,NA,NA,TRBJ1-1,TGCGCCAGCAGCTTGGAGTTCGGGGCCACTGAAGCTTTCTTT,CASSLEFGATEAFF
13,TRBV7-2,NA,NA,TRBJ1-2,TGTGCCTTGAGCCGGGGTTTGGGCTATGGCTACACCTTC,CALSRGLGYGYTF
15,TRBV4-3,NA,NA,TRBJ2-2,TGCGCCAGCAGCCTTGCGCCGACGGGGACCGGGGAGCTGTTTTTT,CASSLAPTGTGELFF
17,TRBV19,NA,NA,TRBJ1-5,TGTGCCAGTTCCGACAGGCCCTCTGGTAATAGCAATCAGCCCCAGCATTTT,CASSDRPSGNSNQPQHF
14,TRBV10-3,NA,NA,TRBJ1-3,TGTGCCATCAGTGAGTCCAGCTCCGGAAACACCATATATTTT,CAISESSSGNTIYF
13,TRBV7-9,TRBD1,NA,TRBJ1-2,TGTGCCAGCAGCTTTGGGGACAGTTATGGCTACACCTTC,CASSFGDSYGYTF
15,TRBV2,TRBD1,NA,TRBJ1-2,TGTGCCAGCAGTGAATGGGGACAGGGTGGGTATGGCTACACCTTC,CASSEWGQGGYGYTF
13,TRBV19,NA,NA,TRBJ1-5,TGTGCCAGTAGTATGCCGATAAATCAGCCCCAGCATTTT,CASSMPINQPQHF
12,TRBV30,TRBD1,NA,TRBJ1-2,TGTGCCTGGGACAGGGCTTATCTTGGCTACACCTTC,CAWDRAYLGYTF
15,TRBV28,TRBD1,NA,TRBJ1-2,TGTGCCAGCAGTTCCGACAGGGGAGGAAACTATGGCTACACCTTC,CASSSDRGGNYGYTF
15,TRBV7-3,NA,NA,TRBJ2-6,TGTGCCAGCAGCCCCAGCTCTTCTGGGGCCAACGTCCTGACTTTC,CASSPSSSGANVLTF
14,TRBV7-2,NA,NA,TRBJ1-5,TGTGCCAGCAGCCTGATGATATTAAATCAGCCCCAGCATTTT,CASSLMILNQPQHF
15,TRBV5-4,NA,NA,TRBJ2-2,TGTGCCAGCAGCTCGGGAGGGGGCTGGACCGGGGAGCTGTTTTTT,CASSSGGGWTGELFF
14,TRBV5-3,NA,NA,TRBJ1-4,TGTGCCAGAAGCTTGATCTGGGGTGGAGAAAAACTGTTTTTT,CARSLIWGGEKLFF
11,TRBV9,NA,NA,TRBJ2-3,TGTGCCAGCAGCCACGAGGATACGCAGTATTTT,CASSHEDTQYF
14,TRBV7-9,NA,NA,TRBJ1-5,TGTGCCAGCAGCTTTCAGGGGTGGAATCAGCCCCAGCATTTT,CASSFQGWNQPQHF
14,TRBV27,NA,NA,TRBJ2-3,TGTGCCAGCAGTTTACTTCTCCCCACAGATACGCAGTATTTT,CASSLLLPTDTQYF
14,TRBV6-1,NA,NA,TRBJ2-5,TGTGCCAGCAGTCCCCGGGGCGTCCCGGGAATCGGGAACTTC,CASSPRGVPGIGNF